This T cell receptor (beta chain) derives from a study of blood T cell repertoires in COVID-19. For the study at large: Some COVID-19 samples were acute and others convalescent; all came from the United States, Italy and Spain. The analysed material was cDNA or gDNA that came from T cells, B-cell-depleted T cells, or PBMCs.

The data were produced by immunoSEQ multiplex PCR, yet TCRdb's version contains in-frame clones alone and is incomplete. The sample includes 90,000 to 120,000 clones, around nine tenths seen only once; the top ten take 6%. The clonotype comes from a human donor in a cohort sampled during active COVID-19. The sequencing input was peripheral blood.

CDR3 amino acids: CGVSQRGVPEQYF. The CDR3 nucleotides are TGTGGAGTATCCCAGCGGGGGGTTCCCGAGCAGTACTTC. J is TRBJ2-7 and V is TRBV28, with 9 bases that match TRBD2. Germline lookup yields CDR1 MDHEN and CDR2 SYDVKM. There are 13 residues in the CDR3.